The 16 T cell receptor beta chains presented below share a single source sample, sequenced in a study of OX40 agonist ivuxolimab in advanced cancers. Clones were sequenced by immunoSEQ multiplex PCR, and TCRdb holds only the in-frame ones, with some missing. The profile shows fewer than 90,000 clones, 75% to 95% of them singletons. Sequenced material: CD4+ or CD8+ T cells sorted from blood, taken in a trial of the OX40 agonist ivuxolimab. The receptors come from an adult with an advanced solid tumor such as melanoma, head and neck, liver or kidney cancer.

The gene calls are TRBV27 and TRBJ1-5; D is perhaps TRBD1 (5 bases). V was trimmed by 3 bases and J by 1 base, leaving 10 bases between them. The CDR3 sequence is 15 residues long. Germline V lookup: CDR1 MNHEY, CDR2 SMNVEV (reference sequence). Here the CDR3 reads CASSFEGLSNQPQHF. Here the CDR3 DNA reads TGTGCCAGCAGTTTTGAGGGACTGAGCAATCAGCCCCAGCATTTT.

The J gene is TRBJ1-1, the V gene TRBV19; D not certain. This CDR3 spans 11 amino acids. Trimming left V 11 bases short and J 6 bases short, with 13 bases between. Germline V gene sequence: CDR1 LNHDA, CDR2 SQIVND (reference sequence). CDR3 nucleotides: TGTGCCTCCGGGCACATGCCTGAAGCTTTCTTT. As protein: CASGHMPEAFF.

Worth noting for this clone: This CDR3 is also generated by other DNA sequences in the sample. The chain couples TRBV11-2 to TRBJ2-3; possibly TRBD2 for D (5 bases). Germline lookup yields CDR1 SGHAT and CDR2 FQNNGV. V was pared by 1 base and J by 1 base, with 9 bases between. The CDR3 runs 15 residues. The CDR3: CASSLGNSGTDTQYF. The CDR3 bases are TGTGCCAGCAGCTTAGGAAATAGCGGCACAGATACGCAGTATTTT.

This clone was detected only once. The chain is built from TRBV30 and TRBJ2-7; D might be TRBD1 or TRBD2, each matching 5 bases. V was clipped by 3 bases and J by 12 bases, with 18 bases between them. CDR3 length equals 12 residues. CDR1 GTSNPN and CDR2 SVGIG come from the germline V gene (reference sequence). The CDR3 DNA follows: TGTGCCTGGAGGGGACCTCGGGGCCTGGGGTACTTC. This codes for CAWRGPRGLGYF. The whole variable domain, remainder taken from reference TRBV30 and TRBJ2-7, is SQTIHQWPATLVQPVGSPLSLECTVEGTSNPNLYWYRQAAGRGLQLLFYSVGIGQISSEVPQNLSASRPQDRQFILSSKKLLLSDSGFYLCAWRGPRGLGYFGPGTRLTVT.

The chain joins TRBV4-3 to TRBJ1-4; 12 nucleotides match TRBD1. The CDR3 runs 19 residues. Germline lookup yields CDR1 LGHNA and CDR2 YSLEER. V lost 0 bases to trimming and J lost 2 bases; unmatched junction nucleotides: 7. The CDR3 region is CASSQDWGTGGRTNEKLFF. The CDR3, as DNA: TGCGCCAGCAGCCAAGATTGGGGGACAGGGGGCAGGACTAATGAAAAACTGTTTTTT.

This chain's CDR3 is CASRAGREGGNEQFF. CDR3 DNA: TGTGCCAGCCGTGCGGGGCGGGAAGGGGGAAATGAGCAGTTCTTC. The chain couples TRBV27 to TRBJ2-1; the D call may be TRBD1 or TRBD2 (6 bases each). Germline CDR1 is MNHEY and CDR2 is SMNVEV (reference sequence). The V gene lost 8 bases and the J gene lost 7 bases, with 21 bases spanning the gap. The CDR3 consists of 15 residues.

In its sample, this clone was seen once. In nucleotides, the CDR3 is TGTGCCAGCAGCTTGGTTTCTAGCGGGAGGGTTGGCGGAACGCAGTATTTT. Translated: CASSLVSSGRVGGTQYF. The rearrangement uses TRBV5-4 and TRBJ2-3; 12 nucleotides line up with TRBD2. This CDR3 is 17 amino acids long. V shed 0 bases and J 9 bases; nucleotides not matched to a gene: 11. The germline V gene has CDR1 SGHNT and CDR2 YYREEE (reference sequence).

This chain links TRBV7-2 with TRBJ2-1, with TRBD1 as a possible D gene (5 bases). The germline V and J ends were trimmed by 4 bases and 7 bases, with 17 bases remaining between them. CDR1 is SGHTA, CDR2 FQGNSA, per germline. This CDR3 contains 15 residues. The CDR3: CASSSTVLAVNEQFF. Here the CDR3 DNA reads TGTGCCAGCAGCTCGACAGTTTTGGCGGTTAATGAGCAGTTCTTC.

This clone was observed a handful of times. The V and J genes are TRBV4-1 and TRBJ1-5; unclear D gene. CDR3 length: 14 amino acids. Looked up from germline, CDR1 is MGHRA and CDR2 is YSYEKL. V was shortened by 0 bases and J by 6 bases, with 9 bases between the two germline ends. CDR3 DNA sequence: TGCGCCAGCAGCCAAGAGTGGGCACGTCAGCCCCAGCATTTT. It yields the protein CASSQEWARQPQHF.

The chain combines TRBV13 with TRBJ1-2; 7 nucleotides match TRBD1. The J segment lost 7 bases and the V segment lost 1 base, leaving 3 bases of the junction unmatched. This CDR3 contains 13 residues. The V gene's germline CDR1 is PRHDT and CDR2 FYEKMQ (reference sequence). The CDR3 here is CASSLAGGGGYTF. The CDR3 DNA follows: TGTGCCAGCAGCTTAGCAGGGGGAGGTGGCTACACCTTC.

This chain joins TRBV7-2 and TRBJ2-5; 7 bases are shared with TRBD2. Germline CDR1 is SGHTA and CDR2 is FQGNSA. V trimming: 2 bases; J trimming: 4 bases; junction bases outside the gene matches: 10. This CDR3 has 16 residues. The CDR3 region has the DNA TGTGCCAGCAGCTTAATTGGCGGGAGTGGGGGAGAGACCCAGTACTTC. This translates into CASSLIGGSGGETQYF.

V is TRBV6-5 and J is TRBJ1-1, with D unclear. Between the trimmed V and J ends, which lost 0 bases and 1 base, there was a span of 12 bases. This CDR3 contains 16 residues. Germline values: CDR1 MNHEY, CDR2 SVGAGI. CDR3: CASSYSGFASNTEAFF. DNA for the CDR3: TGTGCCAGCAGTTACTCGGGTTTCGCCTCGAACACTGAAGCTTTCTTT.

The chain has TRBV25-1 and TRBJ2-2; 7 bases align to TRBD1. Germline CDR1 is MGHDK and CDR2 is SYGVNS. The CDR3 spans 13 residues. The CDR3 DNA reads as TGTGGCACGGGACAGACGAACACCGGGGAGCTGTTTTTT. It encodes CGTGQTNTGELFF.

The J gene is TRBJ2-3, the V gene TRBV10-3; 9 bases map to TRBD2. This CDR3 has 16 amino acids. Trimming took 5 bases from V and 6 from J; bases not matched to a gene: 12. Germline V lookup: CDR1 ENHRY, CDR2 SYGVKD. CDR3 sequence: CAISSQLGLAIDTQYF. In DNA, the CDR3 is TGTGCCATCAGTTCCCAGTTGGGACTAGCAATTGATACGCAGTATTTT.

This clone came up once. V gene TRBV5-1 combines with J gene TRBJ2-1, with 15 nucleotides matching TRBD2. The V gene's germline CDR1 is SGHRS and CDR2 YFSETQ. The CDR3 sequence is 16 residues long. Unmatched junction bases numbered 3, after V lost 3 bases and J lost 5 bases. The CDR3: CASSSGLAGGNNEQFF. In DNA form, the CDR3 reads TGCGCCAGCAGCTCGGGACTAGCGGGAGGCAACAATGAGCAGTTCTTC.

CDR3: CASSLAGVMEYEQYF. Written as DNA, the CDR3 is TGCGCCAGCAGCTTGGCCGGGGTGATGGAGTACGAGCAGTACTTC. This chain connects TRBV5-1 to TRBJ2-7; tentative D call: TRBD2 (5 bases). The length of the CDR3 is 15 residues. In germline, CDR1 is SGHRS, CDR2 YFSETQ. Trimming took off 0 bases at V and 4 bases at J, with 14 bases between the two ends.